Each of the 17 T cell receptor beta chains below was sequenced from the same sample in a study of blood T cell repertoires in COVID-19. Sequencing used immunoSEQ multiplex PCR; TCRdb keeps in-frame clones, though not all of them. The top ten clones hold less than 2% of a sample with fewer than 250,000 clones, about 88% of them seen once. The sequencing input was peripheral blood. These TCRs come from a man between 65 and 85 years old with acute or convalescent COVID-19.

This chain uses TRBV5-1 with TRBJ2-1; 10 nucleotides align to TRBD2. V was pared by 3 bases and J by 4 bases, with 16 bases of the junction left unmatched. The germline gives CDR1 SGHRS, CDR2 YFSETQ. CDR3 length equals 19 residues. The chain's CDR3 is CASSSITRASGSQYNEQFF. CDR3 coding DNA: TGCGCCAGCAGCTCCATAACCCGGGCTAGCGGGAGCCAGTACAATGAGCAGTTCTTC.

This rearrangement joins TRBV5-1 to TRBJ2-1, with unresolved D. CDR1 SGHRS and CDR2 YFSETQ come from the germline V gene. Between the trimmed V and J ends, which lost 0 bases and 10 bases, there was a span of 5 bases. The CDR3 loop spans 11 amino acids. The CDR3 loop reads CASSLGPEQFF. CDR3 nucleotide sequence: TGCGCCAGCAGCTTGGGTCCAGAGCAGTTCTTC.

J is TRBJ2-7 and V is TRBV28; no reliable D call. The CDR3 runs 11 residues. Trimming removed 5 bases at V and 5 bases at J, with 7 bases between. CDR1 is MDHEN, CDR2 SYDVKM, per germline. The CDR3 loop reads CASSTSHEQYF. The CDR3 DNA sequence: TGTGCCAGCAGTACATCCCACGAGCAGTACTTC.

The V gene is TRBV19, the J gene TRBJ2-2, with D possibly matching TRBD1 (6 bases). Trimming shortened V by 10 bases and J by 1 base, and 10 bases separated the two germline ends. The CDR3 is 13 amino acids. From germline, CDR1 is LNHDA and CDR2 SQIVND (reference sequence). CDR3 nucleotides: TGTGCCATCGAGGACAGGAACACCGGGGAGCTGTTTTTT. It translates to CAIEDRNTGELFF.

The chain couples TRBV2 to TRBJ2-2; D is perhaps TRBD2 (6 bases). Germline V gene data show CDR1 as SNHLY and CDR2 as FYNNEI. V was cut by 7 bases and J by 0 bases, with 9 bases left in between. CDR3 length equals 14 residues. CDR3 nucleotides: TGTGCCAGCAAGGAGCGGGCGAACACCGGGGAGCTGTTTTTT. Its protein is CASKERANTGELFF.

The chain has TRBV7-2 and TRBJ1-5; D might be TRBD1 (6 bases). Germline lookup yields CDR1 SGHTA and CDR2 FQGNSA. The CDR3 extends over 16 amino acids. Trimming removed 2 bases from V and 3 bases from J, with 14 bases in between. CDR3 sequence reads: CASSLIGGATNQPQHF. The DNA of the CDR3 is TGTGCCAGCAGCTTAATTGGGGGGGCTACCAATCAGCCCCAGCATTTT.

The rearrangement links TRBV6-5 to TRBJ2-7; 10 bases are shared with TRBD1. Germline values: CDR1 MNHEY, CDR2 SVGAGI. The length of the CDR3 is 16 residues. Trimming took 3 bases from V and 4 from J; bases not matched to a gene: 9. CDR3 coding DNA: TGTGCCAGCAGTTATCAGGACGGGACAGGGGCGTACGAGCAGTACTTC. It codes for CASSYQDGTGAYEQYF.

The chain combines TRBV28 with TRBJ1-2; no definite D call. Germline V gene sequence: CDR1 MDHEN, CDR2 SYDVKM. The CDR3 spans 14 residues. The ends were cut back, 4 bases at V and 8 bases at J, with 17 bases in the middle. CDR3 in amino acids: CASSSLTGDLGYTF. CDR3 sequence (DNA): TGTGCCAGCAGTTCGCTGACGGGAGATTTAGGCTACACCTTC.

The rearrangement uses TRBV5-1 and TRBJ2-5; D may be TRBD2 (5 bases). Deletions cut 0 bases from V and 5 bases from J, with 11 bases between. The CDR3 contains 14 residues. Germline V lookup: CDR1 SGHRS, CDR2 YFSETQ. The CDR3 DNA follows: TGCGCCAGCAGCTTGGGAGCCCCGGGGGAGACCCAGTACTTC. Translating gives CASSLGAPGETQYF.

The count of this clone is one. The rearrangement joins TRBV6-5 to TRBJ1-1; TRBD1 might be the D (6 bases). Germline lookup yields CDR1 MNHEY and CDR2 SVGAGI. The CDR3 has 13 residues. Trimming removed 6 bases from V and 0 bases from J, with 8 bases in between. The CDR3 DNA follows: TGTGCCAGCAGGACAGGATTGAACACTGAAGCTTTCTTT. Amino acid sequence: CASRTGLNTEAFF.

This chain links TRBV5-4 with TRBJ2-1, with D possibly TRBD1 on 5 matching bases. CDR3 size: 14 residues. The ends were cut back, 1 base at V and 6 bases at J, with 11 bases in the middle. Germline loops: CDR1 SGHNT, CDR2 YYREEE (reference sequence). The chain's CDR3 is CASSLTTGSNEQFF. The CDR3 coding sequence is TGTGCCAGCAGCTTGACCACAGGAAGCAATGAGCAGTTCTTC.

The rearrangement joins TRBV29-1 to TRBJ1-1; 10 nucleotides align to TRBD1. The V segment lost 6 bases and the J segment 6 bases; nucleotides outside the gene matches: 7. Germline assignment: CDR1 SQVTM and CDR2 ANQGSEA. The CDR3 covers 13 residues. CDR3 sequence reads: CSVKGQGFSEAFF. The CDR3, as DNA: TGCAGCGTAAAGGGACAGGGGTTTTCTGAAGCTTTCTTT.

J is TRBJ2-3 and V is TRBV4-2, with D possibly TRBD2 on 6 matching bases. V shed 1 base and J shed 3 bases, with 11 bases lying between them. CDR3 length: 15 residues. From germline, CDR1 is LGHNA and CDR2 YNFKEQ. The chain's CDR3 is CASSQVAGQTDTQYF. In nucleotides, the CDR3 is TGTGCCAGCAGCCAAGTTGCGGGGCAGACAGATACGCAGTATTTT.

The chain uses TRBV15 and TRBJ2-5, with D possibly matching TRBD1 (5 bases). The CDR3 spans 16 residues. Trimming shortened V by 0 bases and J by 5 bases, and 16 bases separated the two germline ends. Germline CDR1 and CDR2: LNHNV and YYDKDF (reference sequence). The CDR3 spells CATSRDSQGMMETQYF. For the CDR3, the DNA is TGTGCCACCAGCAGAGATTCGCAGGGTATGATGGAGACCCAGTACTTC.

V and J are TRBV27 and TRBJ1-2; a possible D gene is TRBD1 (6 bases). Deletions cut 5 bases from V and 7 bases from J, with 11 bases between. Looked up from germline, CDR1 is MNHEY and CDR2 is SMNVEV (reference sequence). The CDR3 runs to 12 residues. The CDR3 DNA sequence: TGTGCCAGCAGTACAGGGTTAGGTGGCTACACCTTC. Protein sequence: CASSTGLGGYTF.

This clone was seen a single time. In DNA form, the CDR3 reads TGTGCCAGCAGCTTGGGGGGGCAAGGCGGGGAGCTGTTTTTT. The encoded protein is CASSLGGQGGELFF. The chain recombines TRBV5-4 with TRBJ2-2; D possibly corresponds to TRBD1 (6 bases). Deletions cut 0 bases from V and 7 bases from J, with 10 bases between. CDR3 length equals 14 residues. Germline assignment: CDR1 SGHNT and CDR2 YYREEE (reference sequence).

This clone was counted once. The chain employs TRBV19 and TRBJ2-1, with 9 bases aligning to TRBD1. There are 15 residues in the CDR3. The J segment lost 8 bases and the V segment lost 1 base, leaving 6 bases of the junction unmatched. Germline V CDR1 and CDR2: LNHDA, SQIVND (reference sequence). The CDR3 is CASSIAGTGPDEQFF. CDR3 nucleotides: TGTGCCAGTAGTATAGCAGGGACAGGGCCCGATGAGCAGTTCTTC.